The source of this T cell receptor (beta chain) is a study of blood T cell repertoires in COVID-19. Study details: The study drew acute and convalescent COVID-19 samples from the United States, Italy and Spain. PBMCs, B-cell-depleted T cells, or T cells were the source of the cDNA or gDNA that made up the material.

Study processing details: How many nucleated cells were present was estimated from reference gene primer amplification. Assay: immunoSEQ multiplex PCR; the TCRdb copy retains only in-frame clones and omits some. The DNA gave D and trimming, while V, J and clone size come from that table. The table has hundreds of thousands of clones, approximately 90% seen once. V lost 8 bases, J lost 4 bases, and 16 bases lay in between. The CDR3 runs 14 residues. CDR1 is SGHAT, CDR2 FQDESV, per germline (reference sequence). Material for sequencing was peripheral blood. The chain carries TRBV11-1 and TRBJ2-3; D is unresolved. The sequence was collected from a woman between 45 and 60 years old with active or convalescent COVID-19. The CDR3: CASSLLEAPDTQYF. DNA for the CDR3: TGTGCCAGCTCCCTATTAGAGGCCCCAGATACGCAGTATTTT. Based on the CDR3 plus reference TRBV11-1 and TRBJ2-3, the full variable domain is EAEVAQSPRYKITEKSQAVAFWCDPISGHATLYWYRQILGQGPELLVQFQDESVVDDSQLPKDRFSAERLKGVDSTLKIQPAELGDSAMYLCASSLLEAPDTQYFGPGTRLTVL.